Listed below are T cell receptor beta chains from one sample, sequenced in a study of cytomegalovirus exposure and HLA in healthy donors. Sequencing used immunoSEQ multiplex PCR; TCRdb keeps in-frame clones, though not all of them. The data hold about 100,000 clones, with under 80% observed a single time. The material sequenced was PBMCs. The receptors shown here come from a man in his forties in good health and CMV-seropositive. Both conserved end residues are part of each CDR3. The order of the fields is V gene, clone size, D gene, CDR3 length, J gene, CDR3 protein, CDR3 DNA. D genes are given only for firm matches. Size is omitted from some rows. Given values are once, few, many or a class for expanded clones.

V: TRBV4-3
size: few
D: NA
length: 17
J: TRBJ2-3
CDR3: CASSQEALLKSTDTQYF
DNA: TGCGCCAGCAGCCAAGAAGCACTGCTAAAAAGCACAGATACGCAGTATTTT

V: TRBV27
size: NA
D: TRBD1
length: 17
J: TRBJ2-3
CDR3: CASSFGTGVFFTDTQYF
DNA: TGTGCCAGCAGTTTTGGGACAGGAGTTTTCTTCACAGATACGCAGTATTTT

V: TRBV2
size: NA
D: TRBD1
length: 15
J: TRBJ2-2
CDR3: CATTRDRANTGELFF
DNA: TGTGCCACCACCCGGGACAGGGCTAACACCGGGGAGCTGTTTTTT

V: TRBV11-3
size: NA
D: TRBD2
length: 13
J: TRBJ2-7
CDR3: CASSPGTTYEQYF
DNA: TGTGCCAGCAGCCCCGGGACTACCTACGAGCAGTACTTC

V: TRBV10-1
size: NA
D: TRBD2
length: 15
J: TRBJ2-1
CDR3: CASSDDGGSYNEQFF
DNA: TGCGCCAGCAGTGATGACGGGGGGTCCTACAATGAGCAGTTCTTC

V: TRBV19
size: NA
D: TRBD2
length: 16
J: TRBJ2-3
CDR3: CASSTIAGGRTDTQYF
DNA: TGTGCCAGTAGCACAATAGCGGGGGGCCGCACAGATACGCAGTATTTT

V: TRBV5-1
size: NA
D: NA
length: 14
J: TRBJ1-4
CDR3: CASSSQGFDEKLFF
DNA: TGCGCCAGCAGCTCACAGGGTTTTGATGAAAAACTGTTTTTT

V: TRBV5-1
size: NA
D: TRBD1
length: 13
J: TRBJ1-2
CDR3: CASSQGQGDGYTF
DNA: TGCGCCAGCAGCCAGGGACAGGGGGATGGCTACACCTTC

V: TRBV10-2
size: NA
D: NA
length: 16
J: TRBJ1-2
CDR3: CASSEVRLGGRYGYTF
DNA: TGCGCCAGCAGTGAAGTCCGGCTGGGGGGGCGCTATGGCTACACCTTC

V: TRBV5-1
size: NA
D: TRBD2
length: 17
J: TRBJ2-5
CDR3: CASSLTGGSGRGETQYF
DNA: TGCGCCAGCAGCTTGACTGGGGGTAGCGGGAGGGGAGAGACCCAGTACTTC

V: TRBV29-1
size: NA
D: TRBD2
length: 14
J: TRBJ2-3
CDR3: CSVLAGGKADTQYF
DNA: TGCAGTGTTTTAGCGGGAGGAAAGGCAGATACGCAGTATTTT

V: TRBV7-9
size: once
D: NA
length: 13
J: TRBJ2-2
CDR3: CASSPRTVGELFF
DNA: TGTGCCAGCAGCCCACGGACAGTTGGGGAGCTGTTTTTT

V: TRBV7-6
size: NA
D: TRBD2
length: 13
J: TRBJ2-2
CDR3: CASSLTSVGELFF
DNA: TGTGCCAGCAGCCTGACTAGCGTGGGGGAGCTGTTTTTT

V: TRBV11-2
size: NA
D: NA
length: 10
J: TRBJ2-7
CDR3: CASRHYEQYF
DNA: TGTGCCAGCAGACACTACGAGCAGTACTTC

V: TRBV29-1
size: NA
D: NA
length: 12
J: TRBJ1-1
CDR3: CSVAPPGFEAFF
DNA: TGCAGCGTAGCCCCGCCGGGGTTTGAAGCTTTCTTT

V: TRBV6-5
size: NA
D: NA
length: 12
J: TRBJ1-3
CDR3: CASRQGGNTIYF
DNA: TGTGCCAGCAGACAGGGTGGAAACACCATATATTTT

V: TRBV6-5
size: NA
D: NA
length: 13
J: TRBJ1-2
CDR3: CASSYSDRLGYTF
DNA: TGTGCCAGCAGTTATTCCGACAGGCTCGGCTACACCTTC

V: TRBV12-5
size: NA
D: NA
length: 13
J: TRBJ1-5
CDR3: CASGLDGDQPQHF
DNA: TGTGCTAGTGGTTTGGACGGGGATCAGCCCCAGCATTTT

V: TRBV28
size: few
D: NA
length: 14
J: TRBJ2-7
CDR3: CASSSSDSLYEQYF
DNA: TGTGCCAGCAGTTCGTCAGATTCCCTCTACGAGCAGTACTTC

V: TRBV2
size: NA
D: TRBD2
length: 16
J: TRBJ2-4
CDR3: CASSNSAGGLGNIQYF
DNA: TGTGCCAGCAGCAATTCCGCGGGGGGGCTTGGAAACATTCAGTACTTC

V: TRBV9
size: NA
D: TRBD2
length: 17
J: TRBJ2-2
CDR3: CASSVIPGTSGTGELFF
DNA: TGTGCCAGCAGCGTAATCCCCGGGACTAGCGGGACCGGGGAGCTGTTTTTT

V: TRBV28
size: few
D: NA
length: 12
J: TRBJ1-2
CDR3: CASNLLAGGYTF
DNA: TGTGCCAGCAACCTCCTCGCGGGGGGGTACACCTTC

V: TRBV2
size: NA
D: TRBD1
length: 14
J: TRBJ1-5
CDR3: CASSLGQGNQPQHF
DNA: TGTGCCAGCAGTCTCGGACAGGGCAATCAGCCCCAGCATTTT

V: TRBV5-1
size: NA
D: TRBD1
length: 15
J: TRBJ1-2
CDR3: CASSLFPTGDYGYTF
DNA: TGCGCCAGCAGCCTATTTCCGACAGGGGACTATGGCTACACCTTC

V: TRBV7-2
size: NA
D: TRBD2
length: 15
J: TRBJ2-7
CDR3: CASSVSRTSRYEQYF
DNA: TGTGCCAGCAGCGTTAGTAGGACTAGTCGCTACGAGCAGTACTTC

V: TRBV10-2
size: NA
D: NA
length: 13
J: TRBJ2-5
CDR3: CATRWAYQETQYF
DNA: TGCGCCACCCGTTGGGCATACCAAGAGACCCAGTACTTC

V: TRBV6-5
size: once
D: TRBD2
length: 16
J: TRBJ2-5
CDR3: CASSYSGPRWEGTQYF
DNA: TGTGCCAGCAGTTACTCGGGGCCCCGATGGGAGGGGACCCAGTACTTC

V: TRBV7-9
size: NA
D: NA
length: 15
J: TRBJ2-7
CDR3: CSSSFLGGFSYEQYF
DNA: TGTTCCAGCAGCTTCTTAGGCGGGTTCTCCTACGAGCAGTACTTC

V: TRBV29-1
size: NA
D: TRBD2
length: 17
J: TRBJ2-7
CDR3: CSVESRLAGNQPYEQYF
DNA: TGCAGCGTTGAAAGCAGACTAGCGGGGAACCAGCCCTACGAGCAGTACTTC

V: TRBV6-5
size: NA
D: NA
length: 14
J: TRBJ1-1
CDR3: CASSLQELVTEAFF
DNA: TGTGCCAGCAGTTTACAGGAACTTGTCACTGAAGCTTTCTTT

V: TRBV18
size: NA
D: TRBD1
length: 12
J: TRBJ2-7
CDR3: CASAASGQGQYF
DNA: TGTGCCAGCGCGGCCTCGGGACAGGGTCAGTACTTC

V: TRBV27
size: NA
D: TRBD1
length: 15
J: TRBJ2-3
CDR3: CASSLWDRVKDTQYF
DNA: TGTGCCAGCAGTTTGTGGGACAGGGTTAAAGATACGCAGTATTTT

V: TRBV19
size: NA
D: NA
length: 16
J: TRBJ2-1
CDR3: CASSIPNSLWVDGQFF
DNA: TGTGCCAGTAGTATCCCTAATAGCCTTTGGGTTGATGGGCAGTTCTTC

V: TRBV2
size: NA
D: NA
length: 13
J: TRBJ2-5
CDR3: CASSGSGQETQYF
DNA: TGTGCCAGCAGTGGTAGCGGCCAAGAGACCCAGTACTTC

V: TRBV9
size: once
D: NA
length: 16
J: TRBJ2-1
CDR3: CASSVGAGSLGNEQFF
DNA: TGTGCCAGCAGCGTTGGGGCCGGGAGTCTTGGGAATGAGCAGTTCTTC

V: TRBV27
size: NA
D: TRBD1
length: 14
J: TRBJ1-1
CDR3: CASSNSGGVREAFF
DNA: TGTGCCAGCAGTAACTCAGGGGGCGTCCGCGAAGCTTTCTTT

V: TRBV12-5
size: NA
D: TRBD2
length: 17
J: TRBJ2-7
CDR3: CASGLGVGSGGPYEQYF
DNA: TGTGCTAGTGGTTTGGGCGTTGGAAGCGGGGGACCCTACGAGCAGTACTTC

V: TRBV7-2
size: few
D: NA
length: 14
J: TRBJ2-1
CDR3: CASSLGSGWNEQFF
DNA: TGTGCCAGCAGCTTAGGTTCCGGGTGGAATGAGCAGTTCTTC